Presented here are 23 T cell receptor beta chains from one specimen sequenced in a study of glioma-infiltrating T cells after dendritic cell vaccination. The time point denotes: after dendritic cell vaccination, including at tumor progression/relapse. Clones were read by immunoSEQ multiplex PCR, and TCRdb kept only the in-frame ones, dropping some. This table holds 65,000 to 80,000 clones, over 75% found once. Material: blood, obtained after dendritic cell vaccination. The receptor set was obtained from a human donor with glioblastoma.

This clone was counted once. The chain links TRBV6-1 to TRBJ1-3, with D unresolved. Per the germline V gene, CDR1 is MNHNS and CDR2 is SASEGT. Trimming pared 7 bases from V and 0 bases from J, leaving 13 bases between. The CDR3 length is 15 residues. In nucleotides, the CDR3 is TGTGCCAGCAAAAGCTTTCCAGGCTCTGGAAACACCATATATTTT. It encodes CASKSFPGSGNTIYF.

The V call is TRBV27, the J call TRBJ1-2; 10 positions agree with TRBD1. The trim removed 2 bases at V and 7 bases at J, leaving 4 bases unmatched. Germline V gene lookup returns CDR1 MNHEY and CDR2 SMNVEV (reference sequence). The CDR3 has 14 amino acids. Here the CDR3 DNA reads TGTGCCAGCAGTTTAGGGGGGACAGGGGCTGGCTACACCTTC. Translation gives CASSLGGTGAGYTF.

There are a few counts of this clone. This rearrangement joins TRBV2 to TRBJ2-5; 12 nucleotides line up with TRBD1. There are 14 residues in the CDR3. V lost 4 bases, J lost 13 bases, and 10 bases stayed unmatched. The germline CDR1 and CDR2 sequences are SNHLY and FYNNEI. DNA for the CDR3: TGTGCCAGCAGTGCTACCGGGACAGGGGGCCGTCGGTACTTC. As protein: CASSATGTGGRRYF.

CDR3 region: CASSNGLAGGVNEQFF. In nucleotides, the CDR3 is TGTGCCAGCAGTAACGGACTAGCGGGGGGCGTCAATGAGCAGTTCTTC. The V call is TRBV6-6, the J call TRBJ2-1, with 14 positions matching TRBD2. The J segment lost 6 bases and the V segment lost 5 bases, leaving 6 bases of the junction unmatched. The CDR3 length is 16 residues. The germline V gene encodes CDR1 MNHNY and CDR2 SVGAGI (reference sequence).

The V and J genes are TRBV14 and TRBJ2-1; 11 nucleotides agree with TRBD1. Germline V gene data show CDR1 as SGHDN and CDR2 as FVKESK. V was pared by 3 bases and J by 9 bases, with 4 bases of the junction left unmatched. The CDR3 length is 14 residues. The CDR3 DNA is TGTGCCAGCAGCCAGGACAGGGGGCTGGGTGAGCAGTTCTTC. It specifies CASSQDRGLGEQFF.

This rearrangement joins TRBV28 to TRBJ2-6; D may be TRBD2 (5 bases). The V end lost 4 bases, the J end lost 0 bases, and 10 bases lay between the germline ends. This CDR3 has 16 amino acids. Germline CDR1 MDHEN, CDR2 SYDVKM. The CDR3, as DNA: TGTGCCAGCAGTTCAGTTCGGGACTCTGGGGCCAACGTCCTGACTTTC. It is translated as CASSSVRDSGANVLTF.

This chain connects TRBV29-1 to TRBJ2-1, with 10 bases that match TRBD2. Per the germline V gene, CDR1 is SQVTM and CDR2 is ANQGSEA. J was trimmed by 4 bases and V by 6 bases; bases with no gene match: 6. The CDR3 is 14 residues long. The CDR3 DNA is TGCAGCGTGAAAGCGGGGGGGCGTTACAATGAGCAGTTCTTC. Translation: CSVKAGGRYNEQFF.

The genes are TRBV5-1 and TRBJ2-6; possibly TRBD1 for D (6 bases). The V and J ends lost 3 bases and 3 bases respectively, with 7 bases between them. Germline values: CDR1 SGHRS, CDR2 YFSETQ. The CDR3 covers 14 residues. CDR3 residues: CASSSGVGANVLTF. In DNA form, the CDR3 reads TGCGCCAGCAGCTCAGGGGTTGGGGCCAACGTCCTGACTTTC.

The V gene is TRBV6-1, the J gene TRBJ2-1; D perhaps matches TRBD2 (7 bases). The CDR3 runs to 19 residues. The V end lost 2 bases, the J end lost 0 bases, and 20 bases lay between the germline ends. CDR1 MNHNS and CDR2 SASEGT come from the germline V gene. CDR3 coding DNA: TGTGCCAGCAGTGAACGAGGAGGGGGGGCCCTTAGCTCCTACAATGAGCAGTTCTTC. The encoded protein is CASSERGGGALSSYNEQFF.

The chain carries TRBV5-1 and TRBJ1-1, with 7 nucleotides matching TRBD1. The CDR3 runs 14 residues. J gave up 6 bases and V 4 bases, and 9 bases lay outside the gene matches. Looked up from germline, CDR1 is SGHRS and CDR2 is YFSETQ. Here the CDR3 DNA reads TGCGCCAGCAGCCGGGAAGGGGGCTCATCTGAAGCTTTCTTT. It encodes CASSREGGSSEAFF.

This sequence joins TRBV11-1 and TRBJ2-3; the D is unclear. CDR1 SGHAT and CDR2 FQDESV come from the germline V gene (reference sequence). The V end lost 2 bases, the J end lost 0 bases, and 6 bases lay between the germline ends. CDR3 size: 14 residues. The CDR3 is CASSLTVSTDTQYF. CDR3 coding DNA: TGTGCCAGCAGCTTAACGGTTAGCACAGATACGCAGTATTTT.

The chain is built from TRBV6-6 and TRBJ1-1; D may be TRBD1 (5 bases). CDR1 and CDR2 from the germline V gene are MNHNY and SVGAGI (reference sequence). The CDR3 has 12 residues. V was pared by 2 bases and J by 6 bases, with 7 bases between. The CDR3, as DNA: TGTGCCAGCAGTTACGGGGGGGCTGAAGCTTTCTTT. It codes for CASSYGGAEAFF.

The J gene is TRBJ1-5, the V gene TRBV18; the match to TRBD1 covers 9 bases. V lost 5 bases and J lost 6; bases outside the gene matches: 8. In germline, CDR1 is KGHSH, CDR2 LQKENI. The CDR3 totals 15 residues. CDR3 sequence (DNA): TGTGCCAGCTCATCTACAGGGGGCGCGGGTCAGCCCCAGCATTTT. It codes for CASSSTGGAGQPQHF. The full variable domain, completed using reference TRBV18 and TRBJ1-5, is NAGVMQNPRHLVRRRGQEARLRCSPMKGHSHVYWYRQLPEEGLKFMVYLQKENIIDESGMPKERFSAEFPKEGPSILRIQQVVRGDSAAYFCASSSTGGAGQPQHFGDGTRLSIL.

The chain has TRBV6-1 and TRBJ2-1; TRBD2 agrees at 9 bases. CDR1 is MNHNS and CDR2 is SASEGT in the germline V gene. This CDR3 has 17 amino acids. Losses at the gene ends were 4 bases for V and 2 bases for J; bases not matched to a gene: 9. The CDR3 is CASSVDLRTSAYNEQFF. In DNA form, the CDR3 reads TGTGCCAGCAGTGTAGACCTTAGGACTAGCGCCTACAATGAGCAGTTCTTC.

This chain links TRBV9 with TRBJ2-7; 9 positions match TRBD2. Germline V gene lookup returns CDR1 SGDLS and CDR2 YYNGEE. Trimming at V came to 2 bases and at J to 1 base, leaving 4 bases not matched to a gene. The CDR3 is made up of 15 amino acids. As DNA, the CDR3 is TGTGCCAGCAGCGTTGCCCTAGCGGGATCCTACGAGCAGTACTTC. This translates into CASSVALAGSYEQYF.

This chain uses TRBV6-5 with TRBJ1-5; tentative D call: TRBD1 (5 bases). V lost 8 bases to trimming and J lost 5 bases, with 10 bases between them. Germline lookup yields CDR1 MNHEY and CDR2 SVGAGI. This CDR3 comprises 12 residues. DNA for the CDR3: TGTGCCAGCGACAGTGTCCATCAGCCCCAGCATTTT. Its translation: CASDSVHQPQHF.

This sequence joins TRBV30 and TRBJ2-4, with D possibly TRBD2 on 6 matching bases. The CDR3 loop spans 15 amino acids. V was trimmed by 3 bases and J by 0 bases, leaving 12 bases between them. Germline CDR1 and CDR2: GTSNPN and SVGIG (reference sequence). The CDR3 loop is CAWSDAGLAKNIQYF. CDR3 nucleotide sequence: TGTGCCTGGAGCGACGCGGGGCTAGCCAAAAACATTCAGTACTTC.

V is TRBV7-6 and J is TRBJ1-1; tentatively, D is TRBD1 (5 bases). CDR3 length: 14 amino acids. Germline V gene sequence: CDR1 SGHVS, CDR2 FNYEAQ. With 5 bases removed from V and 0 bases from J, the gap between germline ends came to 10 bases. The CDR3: CASSPPGVNTEAFF. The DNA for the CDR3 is TGTGCCAGCAGCCCCCCGGGGGTGAACACTGAAGCTTTCTTT.

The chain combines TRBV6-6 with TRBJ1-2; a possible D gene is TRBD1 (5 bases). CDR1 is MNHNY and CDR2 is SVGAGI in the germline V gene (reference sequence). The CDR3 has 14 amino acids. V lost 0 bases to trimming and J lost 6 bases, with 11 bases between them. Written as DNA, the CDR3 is TGTGCCAGCAGTTACTCAGGGGTGGATCATGGCTACACCTTC. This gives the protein CASSYSGVDHGYTF.

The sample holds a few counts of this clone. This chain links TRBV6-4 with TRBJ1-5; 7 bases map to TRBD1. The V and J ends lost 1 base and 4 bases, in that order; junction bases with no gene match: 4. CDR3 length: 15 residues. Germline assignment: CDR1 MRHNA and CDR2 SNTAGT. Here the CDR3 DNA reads TGTGCCAGCAGTGACTTCCGGGACAGTAATCAGCCCCAGCATTTT. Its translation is CASSDFRDSNQPQHF.

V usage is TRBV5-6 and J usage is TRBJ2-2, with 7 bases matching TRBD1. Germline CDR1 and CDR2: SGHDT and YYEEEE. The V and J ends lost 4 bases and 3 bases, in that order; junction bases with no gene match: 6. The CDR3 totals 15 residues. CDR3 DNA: TGTGCCAGCAGCCCGGACAGGCCTGACACCGGGGAGCTGTTTTTT. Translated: CASSPDRPDTGELFF.

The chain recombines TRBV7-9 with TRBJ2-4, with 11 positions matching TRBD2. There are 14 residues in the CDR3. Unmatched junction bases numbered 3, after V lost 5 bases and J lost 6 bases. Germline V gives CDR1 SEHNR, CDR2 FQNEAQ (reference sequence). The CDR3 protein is CASSRTSGGNIQYF. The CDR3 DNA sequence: TGTGCCAGCAGCCGAACTAGCGGGGGAAACATTCAGTACTTC.

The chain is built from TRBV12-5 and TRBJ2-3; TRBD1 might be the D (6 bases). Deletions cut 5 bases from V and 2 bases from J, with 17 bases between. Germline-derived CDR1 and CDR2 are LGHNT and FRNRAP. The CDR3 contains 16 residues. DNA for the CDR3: TGTGCTAGTGGTCTCCCCTCAGGGGATATCACAGATACGCAGTATTTT. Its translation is CASGLPSGDITDTQYF.